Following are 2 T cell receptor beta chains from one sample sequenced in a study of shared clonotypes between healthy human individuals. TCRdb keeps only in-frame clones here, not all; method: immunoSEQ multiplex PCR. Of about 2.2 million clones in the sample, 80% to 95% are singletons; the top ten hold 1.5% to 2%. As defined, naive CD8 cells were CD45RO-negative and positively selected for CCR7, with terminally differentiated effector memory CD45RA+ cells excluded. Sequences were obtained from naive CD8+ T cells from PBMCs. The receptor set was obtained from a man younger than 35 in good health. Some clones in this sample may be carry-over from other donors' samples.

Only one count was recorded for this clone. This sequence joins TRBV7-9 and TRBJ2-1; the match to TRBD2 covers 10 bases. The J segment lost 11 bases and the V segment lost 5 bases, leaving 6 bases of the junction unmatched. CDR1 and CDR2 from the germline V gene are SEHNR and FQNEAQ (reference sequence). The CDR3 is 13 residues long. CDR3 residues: CASSPGLAAQQFF. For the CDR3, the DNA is TGTGCCAGCAGCCCCGGACTAGCGGCTCAGCAGTTCTTC.

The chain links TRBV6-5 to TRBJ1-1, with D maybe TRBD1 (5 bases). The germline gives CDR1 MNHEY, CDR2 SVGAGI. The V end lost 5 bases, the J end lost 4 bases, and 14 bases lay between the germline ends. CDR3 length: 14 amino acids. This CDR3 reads CASSPRGVVTEAFF. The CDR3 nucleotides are TGTGCCAGCAGTCCCCGGGGCGTCGTCACTGAAGCTTTCTTT.